This T cell receptor beta chain was captured in a study of blood T cells in healthy people across ages (dated by TCRdb to 2014 to 2015). At the level of the whole study: In model experiments, template switching captured roughly one uniquely barcoded TCR beta cDNA molecule for every two T cells. Using deep sequencing normalized with unique cDNA molecular identifiers, the study measured how TCR beta repertoire diversity changes with age. The donors were divided into four age groups: young (average around 17 years), middle-aged (about 39), aged (about 61) and long-lived (82). Donors of different ages were randomly distributed across sequencing lanes to avoid experimental bias. The study analyzed two additional independent replicas of 1 million unique cDNA reads from the same blood draw for two donors, one aged 18 to 30 and one aged 80 or older. Overall results and qualifications from the work: As age increased, observed TCR beta diversity per million T cells dropped in a roughly linear way, and a significant reduction was already evident by age about 40. There was a strong correlation between observed TCR beta diversity and the percentage of naive T cells measured by flow cytometry. Estimates of total diversity based on one million sequenced T cells were considered lower bounds and underestimates. Compared with the aged group, the long-lived group had more naive CD4+ T cells, fewer expanded clones and increased TCR diversity, suggesting age selection. The CMV infection status of donors was not known, potentially confounding age-related changes in expanded clonotypes. Bulk unsorted PBMC profiling prevented conclusive comparison of naive and antigen-experienced compartments.

Regarding this clonotype: Its antigen is not yet known. No base-level quality is on record; no much larger clone is a single base apart.

The donors were some 36 Caucasian individuals from Russia, aged 6 to 90 years, who were systemically healthy. Each donor gave approximately 9.3 milliliters of peripheral blood, collected into EDTA-treated Vacutainer tubes. PBMCs were isolated by Ficoll-Paque density-gradient centrifugation, with at least 7 million obtained per sample. Trizol reagent was used to extract total RNA from PBMCs, with at least 6 micrograms per sample. For every donor, flow cytometry on a PBMC aliquot measured the percentage of naive CD45RAhigh/CD27high T cells. Trimming removed 1 base from V and 1 base from J; the gene matches leave 4 bases unexplained. Reading from cysteine to phenylalanine, the CDR3 counts 15 amino acids. Of all the DNA, just the CDR3 is kept, 45 bases in frame from base 1. The germline V gene encodes CDR1 DFQATT and CDR2 SNEGSKA (reference sequence). The library relied on 5' RACE. Sequencer: Illumina HiSeq 2500. A second PCR of about 6 to 12 cycles was run with a J-beta primer mix and a sample-barcoded 5' primer. Each TCR beta cDNA molecule received a unique molecular identifier from a template-switch 5' adaptor carrying 12 random nucleotides. Each sample yielded at least 2.5 million CDR3-containing paired-end reads. The Mint cDNA synthesis kit, primed by a TRBC-specific oligonucleotide, was used to synthesize first-strand cDNA from all RNA. All cDNA was treated with uracil-DNA glycosylase and then went through a first 18-cycle PCR with the universal primers M1SS and BC2_uni_R. As for how the authors treated the data: Each sample was normalized by randomly selecting 1 million high-quality reads, each carrying a distinct molecular identifier. Reads with shared molecular identifiers were discarded instead of being binned into consensus sequences. MiTCR, run with a Q25 quality threshold and the strictest error-elimination algorithm, handled CDR3 identification, clonotype clustering and error correction. A nonparametric unseen species model with Euler transformation was used to estimate a lower bound on total TCR beta diversity. In-frame beta chains were kept once TCRdb had trimmed the public reads at Q25 with fastp and called clones with MiXCR. Duplicate CDR3 protein sequences are folded into a single record with the most common DNA and genes. The V and J calls shown here were made by TCRdb, not taken from the authors' results. This sample has 950,000 to 1,200,000 distinct CDR3 sequences in its table, and roughly two fifths of those were observed once. The ten largest clones take up about 12% of the sample.

The source material was blood. The sequence came from a man aged 18 to 30 in good health. This receptor chain uses TRBV20-1 and TRBJ2-3; TRBD1 agrees with 8 junctional bases. The CDR3 protein sequence reads: CSARAPTGGTDTQYF. Here is the DNA: TGCAGTGCTAGAGCCCCGACAGGGGGCACAGATACGCAGTATTTT.